This TCR beta chain came from a study of T-cell reconstitution after alpha-beta-depleted transplantation in children (dated by TCRdb to the mid-2010s). About the study as a whole: Using TCR repertoire profiling, the study quantitatively followed how T-cell immune reconstitution unfolded in children after TCRalphabeta/CD19-depleted allogeneic hematopoietic cell transplantation.

From the cysteine through the phenylalanine, the CDR3 covers 14 amino acids. Only the CDR3 portion is preserved as DNA: 42 bases, with reading frame beginning at the first base. The germline V gene gives CDR1 as MDHEN and CDR2 as SYDVKM. V drops 10 bases and J drops 0 bases, leaving 12 bases in between. Turning to this clonotype: No cognate antigen has been identified for it. Base-call qualities are not available, and no considerably larger clone is one nucleotide away.

The treatment or condition label here, explained by the study, means: allogeneic hematopoietic cell transplantation with graft depleted of TCRalphabeta T cells and CD19 B cells. TCRalphabeta/CD19-depleted allogeneic hematopoietic cell grafts were given to the transplant recipients, all of whom were children. Libraries came from PCR. For sequencing, an Illumina HiSeq 2500 was employed. Molecular barcoding was employed in the preparation of TCR libraries, with unique molecular identifiers being used to normalize TCRbeta repertoire quantification. Using fastp at Q25 and MiXCR, TCRdb reprocessed the public reads and kept productive beta chains. Entries that share a CDR3 protein sequence are merged under the most common genes and DNA. The sample table shows fewer than 35,000 distinct CDR3 sequences, and roughly 6.3% are seen once. The ten biggest clones cover roughly 7% of the sample. Study-wide findings and limitations: In some patients, the high TCRbeta diversity seen at day 60 was put down to recipient T cells and intrathymic progenitors that had survived conditioning. The frequencies of hyperexpanded clones fell over the following months, and after one year, T-cell counts and TCRbeta diversity were mostly attributed to newly produced T cells. About two months after transplant, the apparently early recovery of alphabetaT-cell counts reportedly depended on just several hundred clones that had expanded rapidly and came from non-depleted graft cells.

Sequences were derived from PBMCs, mostly from graft donor cells, sampled 180 days after TCRalphabeta/CD19-depleted stem cell transplant. This receptor was obtained from a male patient between 5 and 17 years old who had a stem cell transplant for acute myeloid leukemia, so the T cells may come from the graft donor. In this chain, TRBV28 is recombined with TRBJ2-2, with the D gene too uncertain to name. The CDR3 loop reads CAMGPGPNTGELFF. Here is the DNA: TGTGCCATGGGCCCAGGTCCGAACACCGGGGAGCTGTTTTTT.